This T cell receptor beta chain was sequenced for a study of blood T cell repertoires in COVID-19. Study as a whole: Material from acute and convalescent COVID-19 was sourced from the United States, Italy and Spain. Sources were T cells, B-cell-depleted T cells, or PBMCs; the material itself was cDNA or gDNA.

Per the original methods: Estimates of nucleated cell counts were drawn from the amplification of reference gene primers. TCRdb's copy holds only in-frame clones and misses some; the assay was immunoSEQ multiplex PCR. The V and J calls and clone size are taken from that table; D and trimming were inferred from the DNA. This sample has about 76,000 clones; roughly 88% occur once, and the top ten carry roughly 5%. Sequenced: peripheral blood. This sequence originates from a middle-aged man with active COVID-19.

CDR3 sequence reads: CASSRDYNEKLFF. Written as DNA, the CDR3 is TGTGCCAGCAGCCGGGACTATAATGAAAAACTGTTTTTT. The chain couples TRBV6-6 to TRBJ1-4; tentatively, D is TRBD1 (5 bases). The CDR3 spans 13 residues. Germline assignment: CDR1 MNHNY and CDR2 SVGAGI (reference sequence). The ends were cut back, 6 bases at V and 4 bases at J, with 9 bases in the middle.